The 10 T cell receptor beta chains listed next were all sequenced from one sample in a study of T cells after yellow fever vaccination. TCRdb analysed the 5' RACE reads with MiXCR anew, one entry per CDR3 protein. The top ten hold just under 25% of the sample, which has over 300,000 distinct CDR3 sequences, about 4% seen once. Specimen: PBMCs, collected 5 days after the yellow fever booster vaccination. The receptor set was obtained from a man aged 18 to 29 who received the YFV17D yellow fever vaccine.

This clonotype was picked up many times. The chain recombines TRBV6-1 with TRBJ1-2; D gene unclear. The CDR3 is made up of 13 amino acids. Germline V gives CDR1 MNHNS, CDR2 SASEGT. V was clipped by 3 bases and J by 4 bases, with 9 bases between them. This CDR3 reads CASSEMDGYGYTF. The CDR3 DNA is TGTGCCAGCAGTGAGATGGACGGCTATGGCTACACCTTC.

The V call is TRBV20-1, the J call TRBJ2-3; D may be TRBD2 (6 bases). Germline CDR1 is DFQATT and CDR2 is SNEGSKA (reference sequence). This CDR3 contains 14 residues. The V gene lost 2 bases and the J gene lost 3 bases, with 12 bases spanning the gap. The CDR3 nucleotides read TGCAGTGCTAGAAGGTCGGCGGGGACAGATACGCAGTATTTT. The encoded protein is CSARRSAGTDTQYF.

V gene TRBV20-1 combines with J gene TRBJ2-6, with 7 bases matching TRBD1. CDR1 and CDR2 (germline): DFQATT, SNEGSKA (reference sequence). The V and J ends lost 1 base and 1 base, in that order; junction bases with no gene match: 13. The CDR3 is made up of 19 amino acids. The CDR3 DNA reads TGCAGTGCTAGAGTCCCCCCCGGGACAGCCGCGTCTGGGGCCAACGTCCTGACTTTC. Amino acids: CSARVPPGTAASGANVLTF.

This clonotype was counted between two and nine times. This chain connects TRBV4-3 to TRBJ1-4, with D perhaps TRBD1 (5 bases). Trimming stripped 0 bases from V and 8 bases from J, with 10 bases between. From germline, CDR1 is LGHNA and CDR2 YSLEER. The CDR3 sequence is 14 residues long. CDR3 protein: CASSQDGGGEKLFF. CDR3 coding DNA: TGCGCCAGCAGCCAAGATGGGGGAGGGGAAAAACTGTTTTTT.

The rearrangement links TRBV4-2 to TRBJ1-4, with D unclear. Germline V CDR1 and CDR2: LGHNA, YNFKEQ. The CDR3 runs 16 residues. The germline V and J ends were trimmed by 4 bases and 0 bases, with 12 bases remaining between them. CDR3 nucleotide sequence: TGTGCCAGCAGCCGCTTTGCCGGGACAACTAATGAAAAACTGTTTTTT. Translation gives CASSRFAGTTNEKLFF.

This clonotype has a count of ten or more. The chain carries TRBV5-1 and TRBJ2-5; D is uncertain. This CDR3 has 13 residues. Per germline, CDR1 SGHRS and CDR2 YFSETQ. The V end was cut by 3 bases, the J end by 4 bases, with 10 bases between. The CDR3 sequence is CASSSNMAETQYF. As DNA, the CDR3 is TGCGCCAGCAGCTCCAACATGGCAGAGACCCAGTACTTC.

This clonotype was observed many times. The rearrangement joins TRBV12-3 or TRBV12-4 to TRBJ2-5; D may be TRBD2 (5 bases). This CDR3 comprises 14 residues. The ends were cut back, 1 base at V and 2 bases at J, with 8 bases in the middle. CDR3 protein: CASSLGRGQETQYF. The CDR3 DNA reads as TGTGCCAGCAGTTTAGGACGGGGACAAGAGACCCAGTACTTC.

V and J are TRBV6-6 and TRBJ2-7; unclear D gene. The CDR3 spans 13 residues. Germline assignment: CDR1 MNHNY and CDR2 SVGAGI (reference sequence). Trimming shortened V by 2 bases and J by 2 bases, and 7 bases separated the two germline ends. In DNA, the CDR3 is TGTGCCAGCAGTTACGGGAAAGCCTACGAGCAGTACGTC. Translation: CASSYGKAYEQYV.

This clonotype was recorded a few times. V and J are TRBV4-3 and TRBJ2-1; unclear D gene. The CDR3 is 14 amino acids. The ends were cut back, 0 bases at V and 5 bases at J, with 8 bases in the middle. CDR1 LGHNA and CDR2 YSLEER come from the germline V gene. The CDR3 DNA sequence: TGCGCCAGCAGCCAAGATGTTGGGGACAATGAGCAGTTCTTC. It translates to CASSQDVGDNEQFF.

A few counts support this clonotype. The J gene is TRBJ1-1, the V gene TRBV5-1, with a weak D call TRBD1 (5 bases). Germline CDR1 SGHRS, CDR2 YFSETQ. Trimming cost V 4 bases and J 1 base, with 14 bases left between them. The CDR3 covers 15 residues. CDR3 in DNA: TGCGCCAGCAGCCCCGCGGTTGGGGGGAACACTGAAGCTTTCTTT. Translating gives CASSPAVGGNTEAFF.